This T cell receptor (beta chain) was retrieved from a study of blood T cell repertoires in COVID-19. Looking at the study overall: COVID-19 samples, acute and convalescent, were from the United States, Italy and Spain.

Only one count was recorded for this clone. The CDR3 has 14 residues. Trimming shortened V by 6 bases and J by 3 bases, and 11 bases separated the two germline ends. The germline V gene encodes CDR1 LNHDA and CDR2 SQIVND (reference sequence). As processed by the authors: By means of reference gene primer amplification, nucleated cell counts were estimated. Clones were read by immunoSEQ multiplex PCR, and TCRdb kept only the in-frame ones, dropping some. That table is the source of V, J and clone size, and D and trimming were worked out from the DNA. The profile shows 200,000 to 300,000 clones, 65% to 85% of them singletons.

Sequencing was performed on peripheral blood. This chain joins TRBV19 and TRBJ2-2; D might be TRBD1 (5 bases). This receptor was identified in a human donor in a cohort sampled during active COVID-19. The CDR3 region has the DNA TGTGCCAGTAGCCTAGACAGTTACACCGGGGAGCTGTTTTTT. This gives the protein CASSLDSYTGELFF.